The 11 T cell receptor beta chains below all came from one sample that was sequenced in a study of T cell responses to AZD1222 COVID-19 vaccine (dated by TCRdb to the early 2020s). The receptor library was made with the immunoSEQ multiplex PCR assay. TCRdb obtained this table from immuneACCESS and retained in-frame rearrangements with V and J assigned. These tables miss some clones; where compared with another copy, unresolved V genes account for less than half of the shortfall, and the remainder is unexplained. Here the sample has about 85,000 clones; 80% to 90% occur a single time. In total, the top ten clones hold approximately 15% of the sample. The sample's time point label, in plain terms: baseline before first vaccination. The sample in question was peripheral blood, obtained on day 0 of AZD1222 vaccination. These receptors all come from an adult in good health.

This clone was found once. V gene TRBV10-3 combines with J gene TRBJ1-1; unclear D gene. Trimming pared 5 bases from V and 1 base from J, leaving 8 bases between. From germline, CDR1 is ENHRY and CDR2 SYGVKD. This CDR3 is built from 13 residues. CDR3 in amino acids: CAISTPSNTEAFF. CDR3 nucleotides: TGTGCCATCAGTACCCCTTCGAACACTGAAGCTTTCTTT.

The J gene is TRBJ2-5, the V gene TRBV19, with D possibly matching TRBD2 (6 bases). With 5 bases removed from V and 1 base from J, the gap between germline ends came to 8 bases. Germline loops: CDR1 LNHDA, CDR2 SQIVND (reference sequence). The length of the CDR3 is 13 residues. The CDR3 spells CASSVLAQETQYF. Here the CDR3 DNA reads TGTGCCAGTAGTGTACTAGCCCAAGAGACCCAGTACTTC.

The chain uses TRBV6-6 and TRBJ2-7; D is undetermined. CDR1 is MNHNY, CDR2 SVGAGI, per germline (reference sequence). V lost 0 bases, J lost 0 bases, and 9 bases lay in between. There are 15 residues in the CDR3. CDR3 bases: TGTGCCAGCAGTTACTCGGGTTCTAGCTCCTACGAGCAGTACTTC. This sequence encodes CASSYSGSSSYEQYF.

J is TRBJ1-5 and V is TRBV19, with D tentatively TRBD1 (6 bases). The CDR3 is 20 amino acids. Looked up from germline, CDR1 is LNHDA and CDR2 is SQIVND (reference sequence). Trimming removed 11 bases at V and 8 bases at J, with 40 bases between. CDR3 region: CAASSIVVNIGRGAPEPQHF. CDR3 coding DNA: TGTGCCGCCAGTAGTATTGTGGTGAACATAGGCAGGGGCGCGCCAGAGCCCCAGCATTTT. Variable domain in full (rest from reference TRBV19 and TRBJ1-5): DGGITQSPKYLFRKEGQNVTLSCEQNLNHDAMYWYRQDPGQGLRLIYYSQIVNDFQKGDIAEGYSVSREKKESFPLTVTSAQKNPTAFYLCAASSIVVNIGRGAPEPQHFGDGTRLSIL.

The chain couples TRBV6-5 to TRBJ1-1, with a possible D match to TRBD1 (5 bases). The germline gives CDR1 MNHEY, CDR2 SVGAGI. V shed 2 bases and J shed 1 base, with 11 bases lying between them. CDR3 length equals 15 residues. The CDR3 protein is CASSYERGGNTEAFF. For the CDR3, the DNA is TGTGCCAGCAGTTACGAGCGCGGGGGGAACACTGAAGCTTTCTTT.

J is TRBJ2-5 and V is TRBV5-1, with D unresolved. The germline V gene encodes CDR1 SGHRS and CDR2 YFSETQ. Trimming shortened V by 3 bases and J by 5 bases, and 5 bases separated the two germline ends. The CDR3 covers 11 residues. The CDR3 DNA reads as TGCGCCAGCAGCTCCCGGGAGACCCAGTACTTC. Encoded protein: CASSSRETQYF.

The chain combines TRBV10-3 with TRBJ2-5; 10 bases line up with TRBD2. Germline CDR1 ENHRY, CDR2 SYGVKD. The CDR3 is 15 amino acids. V was clipped by 4 bases and J by 5 bases; unmatched bases: 7. DNA of the CDR3: TGTGCCATCAGTGGGCTAGCGGGAGATTCGGAGACCCAGTACTTC. It codes for CAISGLAGDSETQYF.

This chain joins TRBV5-1 and TRBJ2-1, with 7 bases identical to TRBD2. J gave up 9 bases and V 5 bases, and 11 bases lay outside the gene matches. CDR1 is SGHRS, CDR2 YFSETQ, per germline. The CDR3 consists of 14 residues. DNA for the CDR3: TGCGCCAGCAGGCCTGGACTAGATTTCGGTGAGCAGTTCTTC. It specifies CASRPGLDFGEQFF.

The V and J genes are TRBV5-1 and TRBJ2-1; tentative D call: TRBD1 (6 bases). There are 13 residues in the CDR3. The germline V gene encodes CDR1 SGHRS and CDR2 YFSETQ. V lost 4 bases and J lost 7, with 12 bases in between. The CDR3 reads CASSVQGVNEQFF. In DNA, the CDR3 is TGCGCCAGCAGCGTACAGGGTGTAAATGAGCAGTTCTTC. Variable domain in full (rest from reference TRBV5-1 and TRBJ2-1): KAGVTQTPRYLIKTRGQQVTLSCSPISGHRSVSWYQQTPGQGLQFLFEYFSETQRNKGNFPGRFSGRQFSNSRSEMNVSTLELGDSALYLCASSVQGVNEQFFGPGTRLTVL.

This chain links TRBV3-1 (or the pseudogene TRBV3-2) with TRBJ1-6; TRBD1 aligns across 8 bases. The germline V gene encodes CDR1 LGHDT and CDR2 YNNKEL (reference sequence). The CDR3 has 15 amino acids. After removal of 4 bases from V and 8 bases from J, the junction contained 7 bases not matched to a gene. Here the CDR3 reads CASSLTTGADSPLHF. In nucleotides, the CDR3 is TGTGCCAGCAGCCTAACGACAGGGGCGGATTCACCCCTCCACTTT.

The V and J genes are TRBV19 and TRBJ1-2, with TRBD1 matching 8 bases. This CDR3 is 15 amino acids long. Trimming took 7 bases from V and 4 from J; bases not matched to a gene: 11. Germline V gene data show CDR1 as LNHDA and CDR2 as SQIVND (reference sequence). CDR3 in amino acids: CASTPGPGGSYGYTF. DNA for the CDR3: TGTGCCAGTACCCCGGGACCAGGGGGCAGCTATGGCTACACCTTC. Drawing the rest from reference TRBV19 and TRBJ1-2, the complete variable domain is DGGITQSPKYLFRKEGQNVTLSCEQNLNHDAMYWYRQDPGQGLRLIYYSQIVNDFQKGDIAEGYSVSREKKESFPLTVTSAQKNPTAFYLCASTPGPGGSYGYTFGSGTRLTVV.